Included here is one T cell receptor beta chain sequence, with context. Its antigen is unidentified. The data are from a study of cytomegalovirus exposure and HLA in healthy donors. Whole-study findings and limits: Most TCR beta V segments were productive about 87% or about 30% of the time in an earlier analysis.

Deletions cut 2 bases from V and 0 bases from J, with 14 bases between. The CDR3 contains 17 residues. Germline assignment: CDR1 MNHEY and CDR2 SMNVEV (reference sequence). The PCR made use of 60 Vbeta and 13 Jbeta primers. The data were produced by immunoSEQ multiplex PCR, yet TCRdb's version contains in-frame clones alone and is incomplete. In the table there are some 140,000 clones, about 66% of which are singletons. The V and J genes are TRBV27 and TRBJ2-4, with D possibly being TRBD2 (5 bases). What was sequenced was PBMCs. The sequence derives from a human donor in good health. The CDR3 sequence is CASSLEEASLAKNIQYF. CDR3 coding DNA: TGTGCCAGCAGTTTAGAGGAGGCTAGCCTAGCCAAAAACATTCAGTACTTC.